This T cell receptor beta chain is from a study of neurological immune-mediated disorders. The CDR3 consists of 12 residues. Germline CDR1 reads SGHRS; CDR2 reads YFSETQ. V was pared by 5 bases and J by 7 bases, with 12 bases between. It was from 2 million PBMCs stored at -80 C that the unsorted libraries were obtained. This clonotype was picked up many times. A single run covered 15-18 subjects with over 160 million TCR-beta sequences. TCRdb analysed the 5' RACE reads with MiXCR anew, one entry per CDR3 protein. Here the sample spans 50,000 or so distinct CDR3 sequences, around 3.4% being singletons. The sample consisted of PBMCs. The sequence derives from a man aged 40-49 years with multiple sclerosis. V usage is TRBV5-1 and J usage is TRBJ1-1; D gene ambiguous. The CDR3 nucleotides are TGCGCCAGCAGTTTGAGGGAGAGTGAAGCTTTCTTT. Protein sequence: CASSLRESEAFF.